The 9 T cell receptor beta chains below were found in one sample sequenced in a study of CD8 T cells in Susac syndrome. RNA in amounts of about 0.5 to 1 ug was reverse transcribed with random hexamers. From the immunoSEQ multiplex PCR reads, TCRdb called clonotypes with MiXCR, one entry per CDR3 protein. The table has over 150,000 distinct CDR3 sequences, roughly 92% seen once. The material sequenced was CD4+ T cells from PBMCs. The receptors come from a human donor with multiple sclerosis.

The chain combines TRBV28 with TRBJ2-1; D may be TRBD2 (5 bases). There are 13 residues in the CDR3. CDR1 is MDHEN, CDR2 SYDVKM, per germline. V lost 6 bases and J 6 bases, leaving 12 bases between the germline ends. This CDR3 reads CASSRLPLNEQFF. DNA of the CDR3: TGTGCCAGCAGCCGACTACCACTCAATGAGCAGTTCTTC.

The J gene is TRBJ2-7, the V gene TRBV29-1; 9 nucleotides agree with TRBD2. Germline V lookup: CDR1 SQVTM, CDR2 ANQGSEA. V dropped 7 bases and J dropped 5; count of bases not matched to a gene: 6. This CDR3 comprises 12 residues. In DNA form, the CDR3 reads TGCAGCGCGCGGGAGGGCCGGAACGAGCAGTACTTC. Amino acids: CSAREGRNEQYF.

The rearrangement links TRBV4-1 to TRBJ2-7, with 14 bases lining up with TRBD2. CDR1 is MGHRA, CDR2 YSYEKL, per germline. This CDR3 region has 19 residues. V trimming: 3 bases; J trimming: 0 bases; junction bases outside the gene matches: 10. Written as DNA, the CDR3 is TGCGCCAGCAGCCATGAACGACTAGCGGGGGGGAAAATCTCCTACGAGCAGTACTTC. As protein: CASSHERLAGGKISYEQYF.

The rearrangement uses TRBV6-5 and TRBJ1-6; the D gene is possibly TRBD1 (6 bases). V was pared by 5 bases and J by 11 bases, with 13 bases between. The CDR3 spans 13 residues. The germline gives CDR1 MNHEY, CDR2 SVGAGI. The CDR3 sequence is CASSEEGDPPLHF. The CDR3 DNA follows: TGTGCCAGCAGTGAAGAGGGGGACCCACCCCTCCACTTT.

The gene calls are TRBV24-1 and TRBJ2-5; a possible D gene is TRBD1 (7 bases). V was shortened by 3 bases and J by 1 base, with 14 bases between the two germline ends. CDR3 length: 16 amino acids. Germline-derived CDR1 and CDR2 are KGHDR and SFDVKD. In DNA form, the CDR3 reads TGTGCCACCAGTGATCCCACGGGGGACAGCCAAGAGACCCAGTACTTC. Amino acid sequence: CATSDPTGDSQETQYF.

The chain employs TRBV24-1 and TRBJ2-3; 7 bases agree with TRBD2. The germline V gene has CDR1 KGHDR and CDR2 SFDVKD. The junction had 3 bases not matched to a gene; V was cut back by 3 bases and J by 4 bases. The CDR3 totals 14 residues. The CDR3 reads CATSDSGAPDTQYF. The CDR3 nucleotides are TGTGCCACCAGTGATAGCGGGGCCCCAGATACGCAGTATTTT.

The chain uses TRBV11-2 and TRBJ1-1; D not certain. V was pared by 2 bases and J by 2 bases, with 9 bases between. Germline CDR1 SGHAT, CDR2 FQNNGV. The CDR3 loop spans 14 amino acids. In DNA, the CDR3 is TGTGCCAGCAGCTTATCGTTCTTAAACACTGAAGCTTTCTTT. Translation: CASSLSFLNTEAFF.

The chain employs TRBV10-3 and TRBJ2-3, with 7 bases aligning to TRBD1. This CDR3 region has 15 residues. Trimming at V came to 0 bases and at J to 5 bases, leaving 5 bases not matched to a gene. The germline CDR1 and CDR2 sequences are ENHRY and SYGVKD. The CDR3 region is CAISESKGAGDTQYF. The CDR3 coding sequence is TGTGCCATCAGTGAGTCGAAGGGGGCGGGAGATACGCAGTATTTT.

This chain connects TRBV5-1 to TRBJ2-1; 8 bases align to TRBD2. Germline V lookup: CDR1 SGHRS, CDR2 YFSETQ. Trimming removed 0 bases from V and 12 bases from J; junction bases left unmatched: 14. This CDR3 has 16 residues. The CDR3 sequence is CASSLVASGLGQGQFF. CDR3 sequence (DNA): TGCGCCAGCAGCTTGGTGGCTAGCGGGTTAGGTCAGGGGCAGTTCTTC.